This TCR beta chain was found in a study of cytomegalovirus exposure and HLA in healthy donors. Sequencing used immunoSEQ multiplex PCR; TCRdb keeps in-frame clones, though not all of them. The sample lists under 400,000 clones, approximately 88% occurring once. The CDR3 loop spans 14 amino acids. Trimming removed 3 bases from V and 11 bases from J; junction bases left unmatched: 4. Looked up from germline, CDR1 is SGHNT and CDR2 is YENEEA. The chain couples TRBV11-3 to TRBJ2-1; 13 positions agree with TRBD2. The sequenced sample consisted of PBMCs. This clonotype originated in a man aged 25 to 40 in good health and CMV-seronegative. The CDR3 reads CASSLGLAGSQQFF. The DNA for the CDR3 is TGTGCCAGCAGCTTGGGACTAGCGGGGTCTCAGCAGTTCTTC.